The 21 T cell receptor beta chains reported below all come from one sample, sequenced in a study of CD8 T cells in Susac syndrome. After extraction with the RNeasy kit, roughly 0.45 to 1 ug of the RNA was reverse transcribed using random hexamers. TCRdb fed the immunoSEQ multiplex PCR reads into MiXCR, producing one record per CDR3 protein. The data show 80,000 to 90,000 distinct CDR3 sequences, 90% to 95% seen once. The sample consisted of CD8+ T cells from PBMCs. Receptors originate from a human donor in good health.

The rearrangement uses TRBV14 and TRBJ2-6; D is ambiguous. From germline, CDR1 is SGHDN and CDR2 FVKESK. Trimming took 7 bases from V and 9 from J, leaving 10 bases between them. The CDR3 is made up of 12 amino acids. This CDR3 reads CASTDRSNVLTF. As DNA, the CDR3 is TGTGCCAGCACGGACCGGAGCAACGTCCTGACTTTC.

In DNA form, the CDR3 reads TGCAGTGCTAGGACAGGGAACGAGCAGTACTTC. As protein: CSARTGNEQYF. The rearrangement uses TRBV20-1 and TRBJ2-7, with TRBD1 matching 7 bases. V dropped 3 bases and J dropped 5; count of bases not matched to a gene: 1. Germline V gives CDR1 DFQATT, CDR2 SNEGSKA (reference sequence). This CDR3 contains 11 residues.

This chain connects TRBV27 to TRBJ2-3; no clear D. There are 11 residues in the CDR3. Looked up from germline, CDR1 is MNHEY and CDR2 is SMNVEV (reference sequence). Trimming cost V 5 bases and J 5 bases, with 5 bases left between them. CDR3 nucleotides: TGTGCCAGCAGTACCCTAGATACGCAGTATTTT. Translation gives CASSTLDTQYF.

The chain carries TRBV4-1 and TRBJ2-3; 8 nucleotides line up with TRBD1. The CDR3 loop spans 17 amino acids. V shed 4 bases and J 5 bases; nucleotides not matched to a gene: 14. The germline V gene has CDR1 MGHRA and CDR2 YSYEKL. Here the CDR3 reads CASSLFPTGARGDTQYF. The CDR3 nucleotides are TGCGCCAGCAGCCTTTTCCCGACAGGGGCGAGGGGAGATACGCAGTATTTT.

This rearrangement joins TRBV27 to TRBJ1-1; tentatively, D is TRBD1 (5 bases). This CDR3 is 15 amino acids long. Per germline, CDR1 MNHEY and CDR2 SMNVEV (reference sequence). Trimming shortened V by 4 bases and J by 4 bases, and 16 bases separated the two germline ends. The chain's CDR3 is CASSSRQTPATEAFF. CDR3 bases: TGTGCCAGCAGTTCTAGACAGACCCCGGCCACTGAAGCTTTCTTT.

V is TRBV5-1 and J is TRBJ2-7; 7 positions match TRBD1. Germline V CDR1 and CDR2: SGHRS, YFSETQ. The junction had 10 bases not matched to a gene; V was cut back by 3 bases and J by 4 bases. The length of the CDR3 is 15 residues. Here the CDR3 DNA reads TGCGCCAGCAGCTCGATACAGGGGCGCCTATACGAGCAGTACTTC. It specifies CASSSIQGRLYEQYF.

V gene TRBV30 combines with J gene TRBJ1-1; maybe TRBD1 (5 bases). In germline, CDR1 is GTSNPN, CDR2 SVGIG (reference sequence). Between the trimmed V and J ends, which lost 5 bases and 1 base, there was a span of 17 bases. CDR3 length equals 15 residues. The CDR3 DNA reads as TGTGCCTGGGATGACAGTCCCGGGGGGAACACTGAAGCTTTCTTT. This gives the protein CAWDDSPGGNTEAFF.

The gene calls are TRBV7-9 and TRBJ1-1, with TRBD1 as a possible D gene (5 bases). Germline CDR1 is SEHNR and CDR2 is FQNEAQ (reference sequence). The CDR3 runs to 14 residues. The V end lost 5 bases, the J end lost 8 bases, and 18 bases lay between the germline ends. The CDR3 nucleotides read TGTGCCAGCAGCCCGTGGGGGAAGCCAACCGAAGCTTTCTTT. It specifies CASSPWGKPTEAFF.

The CDR3 here is CASSQGYGYTF. CDR3 nucleotides: TGCGCCAGCAGCCAAGGATATGGCTACACCTTC. This sequence joins TRBV4-1 and TRBJ1-2; D gene uncertain. Trimming removed 1 base from V and 5 bases from J, with 2 bases in between. Germline V lookup: CDR1 MGHRA, CDR2 YSYEKL. The CDR3 is made up of 11 amino acids.

This chain joins TRBV29-1 and TRBJ2-5; 7 bases fit TRBD1. This CDR3 region has 17 residues. Losses at the gene ends were 3 bases for V and 1 base for J; bases not matched to a gene: 14. Germline CDR1 SQVTM, CDR2 ANQGSEA. This chain's CDR3 is CSVDGLRQGASQETQYF. Written as DNA, the CDR3 is TGCAGCGTTGATGGCCTCAGACAGGGTGCTTCCCAAGAGACCCAGTACTTC.

The V and J genes are TRBV28 and TRBJ2-6; TRBD1 is a possible D gene (6 bases). V dropped 2 bases and J dropped 0 bases, with 11 bases sitting between them. This CDR3 has 17 residues. Looked up from germline, CDR1 is MDHEN and CDR2 is SYDVKM. DNA for the CDR3: TGTGCCAGCAGTTTACCCCAGGGGTACTCTGGGGCCAACGTCCTGACTTTC. Protein product: CASSLPQGYSGANVLTF.

The V call is TRBV5-1, the J call TRBJ2-7; D remains unclear. This CDR3 is built from 14 residues. The germline gives CDR1 SGHRS, CDR2 YFSETQ. The V gene lost 0 bases and the J gene lost 2 bases, with 9 bases spanning the gap. The CDR3: CASSLELSAYEQYF. CDR3 DNA: TGCGCCAGCAGCTTGGAACTATCCGCCTACGAGCAGTACTTC.

CDR3 bases: TGCGCCAGCAGCTTGAAACAGGGGATGGCAGATACGCAGTATTTT. It specifies CASSLKQGMADTQYF. The gene calls are TRBV5-1 and TRBJ2-3; 7 bases agree with TRBD1. The V segment lost 1 base and the J segment 4 bases; nucleotides outside the gene matches: 6. This CDR3 is 15 amino acids long. Germline CDR1 reads SGHRS; CDR2 reads YFSETQ.

The V and J genes are TRBV29-1 and TRBJ1-2; TRBD1 matches 8 bases. The CDR3 is 14 residues long. CDR1 is SQVTM, CDR2 ANQGSEA, per germline. With 7 bases clipped from V and 6 bases from J, the junction kept 13 bases outside the gene matches. CDR3 DNA: TGCAGCGGGTTGTCGGGACAGGTCGTAAATGGCTACACCTTC. It yields the protein CSGLSGQVVNGYTF.

The rearrangement links TRBV27 to TRBJ1-5, with a possible D match to TRBD1 (5 bases). The length of the CDR3 is 13 residues. V was clipped by 3 bases and J by 6 bases, with 9 bases between them. In germline, CDR1 is MNHEY, CDR2 SMNVEV (reference sequence). CDR3 in DNA: TGTGCCAGCAGTTTCGGGGGGGGTCAGCCCCAGCATTTT. Amino acid sequence: CASSFGGGQPQHF.

The V gene is TRBV19, the J gene TRBJ1-5; D gene unclear. Per germline, CDR1 LNHDA and CDR2 SQIVND (reference sequence). This CDR3 comprises 13 residues. Between the trimmed V and J ends, which lost 2 bases and 7 bases, there was a span of 9 bases. The CDR3 region has the DNA TGTGCCAGTAGTATAAATGGTATCCAGCCCCAGCATTTT. It is translated as CASSINGIQPQHF.

This chain uses TRBV29-1 with TRBJ1-1; no definite D call. This CDR3 contains 11 residues. CDR1 and CDR2 (germline): SQVTM, ANQGSEA. V shed 3 bases and J shed 2 bases, with 4 bases lying between them. This CDR3 reads CSVDHNTEAFF. The CDR3 DNA is TGCAGCGTTGATCATAACACTGAAGCTTTCTTT. Full variable domain (remainder filled in from reference TRBV29-1 and TRBJ1-1): SAVISQKPSRDICQRGTSLTIQCQVDSQVTMMFWYRQQPGQSLTLIATANQGSEATYESGFVIDKFPISRPNLTFSTLTVSNMSPEDSSIYLCSVDHNTEAFFGQGTRLTVV.

The chain joins TRBV30 to TRBJ1-5, with D unresolved. Trimming shortened V by 6 bases and J by 4 bases, and 13 bases separated the two germline ends. CDR1 and CDR2 (germline): GTSNPN, SVGIG (reference sequence). CDR3 length: 13 residues. The CDR3 here is CACLVHLNQPQHF. CDR3 coding DNA: TGTGCCTGCCTGGTACACCTAAATCAGCCCCAGCATTTT.

The J gene is TRBJ2-2, the V gene TRBV2; D call uncertain. The germline V gene has CDR1 SNHLY and CDR2 FYNNEI. CDR3 size: 14 residues. V gave up 6 bases and J gave up 1 base, with 9 bases separating them. The CDR3 is CASRAPENTGELFF. The CDR3 DNA follows: TGTGCCAGCAGGGCCCCGGAGAACACCGGGGAGCTGTTTTTT.

This chain joins TRBV19 and TRBJ2-1, with a tentative D call TRBD2 (6 bases). Germline lookup yields CDR1 LNHDA and CDR2 SQIVND (reference sequence). CDR3 length equals 14 residues. The V and J ends lost 3 bases and 2 bases respectively, with 8 bases between them. CDR3 residues: CASSMVAAYNEQFF. The CDR3 nucleotides read TGTGCCAGTAGTATGGTAGCGGCCTACAATGAGCAGTTCTTC. The whole variable domain, remainder taken from reference TRBV19 and TRBJ2-1, is DGGITQSPKYLFRKEGQNVTLSCEQNLNHDAMYWYRQDPGQGLRLIYYSQIVNDFQKGDIAEGYSVSREKKESFPLTVTSAQKNPTAFYLCASSMVAAYNEQFFGPGTRLTVL.

The gene calls are TRBV5-6 and TRBJ2-3, with D hard to call. The CDR3 length is 12 residues. Between the trimmed V and J ends, which lost 3 bases and 4 bases, there was a span of 6 bases. CDR1 and CDR2 from the germline V gene are SGHDT and YYEEEE. CDR3 sequence: CASSSIADTQYF. DNA for the CDR3: TGTGCCAGCAGCTCCATTGCAGATACGCAGTATTTT. The full variable domain, its missing parts supplied by reference TRBV5-6 and TRBJ2-3, is DAGVTQSPTHLIKTRGQQVTLRCSPKSGHDTVSWYQQALGQGPQFIFQYYEEEERQRGNFPDRFSGHQFPNYSSELNVNALLLGDSALYLCASSSIADTQYFGPGTRLTVL.